This record concerns one TCR beta chain sequence. Its antigen remains unknown. Method: immunoSEQ multiplex PCR; TCRdb's copy keeps in-frame clones and lacks some. Among fewer than 200,000 clones listed, approximately 90% were seen once. Pooling covered second doses at about 4 or about 12 weeks. Germline lookup yields CDR1 SEHNR and CDR2 FQNEAQ (reference sequence). V lost 2 bases to trimming and J lost 1 base, with 11 bases between them. The CDR3 contains 15 residues. This entry comes from a study of T cell responses to AZD1222 COVID-19 vaccine. General study findings and limits: Spike-wide vaccine-associated CD4 TCRs dominated at 160-218 and 743-854. White British people made up most donors, females outnumbered males, and clonal diversity was possibly underestimated.

The chain joins TRBV7-9 to TRBJ1-2, with D perhaps matching TRBD1 (5 bases). The source of this sequence is an adult who received the AZD1222 COVID-19 vaccine. The sequenced sample was peripheral blood, obtained 28 days after the second AZD1222 dose. CDR3: CASSLWGTGNYGYTF. The CDR3 DNA reads TGTGCCAGCAGCTTATGGGGGACGGGTAACTATGGCTACACCTTC. Complete variable domain (other parts from reference TRBV7-9 and TRBJ1-2): DTGVSQNPRHKITKRGQNVTFRCDPISEHNRLYWYRQTLGQGPEFLTYFQNEAQLEKSRLLSDRFSAERPKGSFSTLEIQRTEQGDSAMYLCASSLWGTGNYGYTFGSGTRLTVV.